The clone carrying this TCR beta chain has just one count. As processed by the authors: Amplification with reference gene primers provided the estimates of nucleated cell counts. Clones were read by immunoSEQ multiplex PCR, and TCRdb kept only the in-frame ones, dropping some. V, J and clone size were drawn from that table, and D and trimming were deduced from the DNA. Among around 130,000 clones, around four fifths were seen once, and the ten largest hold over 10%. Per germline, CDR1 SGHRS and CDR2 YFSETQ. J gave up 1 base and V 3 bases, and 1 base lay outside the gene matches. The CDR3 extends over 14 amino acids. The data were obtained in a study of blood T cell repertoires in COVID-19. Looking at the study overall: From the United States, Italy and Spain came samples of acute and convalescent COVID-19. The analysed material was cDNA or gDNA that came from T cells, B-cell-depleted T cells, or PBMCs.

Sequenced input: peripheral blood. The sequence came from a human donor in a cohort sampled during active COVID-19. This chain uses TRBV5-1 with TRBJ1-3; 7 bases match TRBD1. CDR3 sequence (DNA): TGCGCCAGCAGCTCACAGGGGTCTGGAAACACCATATATTTT. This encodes CASSSQGSGNTIYF.